The TCR beta chain under discussion was sequenced for a study of shared clonotypes between healthy human individuals. Germline-derived CDR1 and CDR2 are SEHNR and FQNEAQ (reference sequence). Trimming cost V 2 bases and J 1 base, with 12 bases left between them. CDR3 size: 16 residues. Study-level findings and limits: Enrolling few donors narrowed the genetic and exposure-history diversity that was represented. Blood was the sole source, and tissue repertoires probably differ.

The table came from immunoSEQ multiplex PCR; TCRdb's copy has only in-frame clones and leaves some out. The top ten clones hold approximately 0.41% of a sample with 2 million to 2.5 million clones, less than 95% of them seen once. A word on this clone: Its antigen remains unidentified. Distinct nucleotide sequences in the sample also encode this CDR3.

Sequenced sample: naive CD4+ T cells from PBMCs. As for subset: CD45RA+ positively selected. V and J are TRBV7-9 and TRBJ1-3; D is perhaps TRBD1 (5 bases). This receptor was taken from a man younger than 35 in good health. Some clones in this sample may be carry-over from other donors' samples. The DNA for the CDR3 is TGTGCCAGCAGCTTAAGGCAGGGTGCGTCTGGAAACACCATATATTTT. Protein sequence: CASSLRQGASGNTIYF.